What follows is one T cell receptor (beta chain) and its context. This CDR3 spans 16 amino acids. Germline V lookup: CDR1 SGHTA, CDR2 FQGNSA. Unmatched junction bases numbered 7, after V lost 5 bases and J lost 0 bases. This sample stems from a study of control samples from healthy donors and cancer patients. This table comes from immunoSEQ multiplex PCR, and its TCRdb copy is limited to in-frame clones, with some not included. This table holds 200,000 or so clones, roughly 94% found once. The TCR comes from a man aged 50-60 years in good health. V gene TRBV7-2 combines with J gene TRBJ2-3; 8 bases are a match to TRBD2. The material sequenced was blood. DNA for the CDR3: TGTGCCAGCAGCACTAACGGGGGGGCTAGCACAGATACGCAGTATTTT. It encodes CASSTNGGASTDTQYF.